Shown below are 23 T cell receptor beta chains from a single sample sequenced in a study. TCRdb analysed the RT-PCR reads with MiXCR anew, one entry per CDR3 protein. This table holds fewer than 800,000 distinct CDR3 sequences, 14% found once. Sequencing was done on a sample of memory CD4+ T cells from blood. Receptor source: a female donor in good health, serving as a healthy control.

There are many counts of this clonotype. V is TRBV20-1 and J is TRBJ1-2; D perhaps matches TRBD1 (5 bases). V was cut by 0 bases and J by 5 bases, with 22 bases left in between. The CDR3 has 17 amino acids. Germline CDR1 is DFQATT and CDR2 is SNEGSKA (reference sequence). The CDR3 loop reads CSARDRGGGGYGYGYTF. CDR3 DNA: TGCAGTGCTAGAGATCGTGGCGGGGGTGGATATGGGTATGGCTACACCTTC.

The chain couples TRBV4-3 to TRBJ2-2; 7 bases align to TRBD1. There are 17 residues in the CDR3. Germline CDR1 is LGHNA and CDR2 is YSLEER. With 1 base clipped from V and 7 bases from J, the junction kept 12 bases outside the gene matches. The DNA for the CDR3 is TGCGCCAGCAGCCAAGGAAGGGGGACAGAGGACCTCGGGGAGCTGTTTTTT. Protein: CASSQGRGTEDLGELFF.

The rearrangement links TRBV28 to TRBJ2-5, with a tentative D call TRBD1 (5 bases). This CDR3 comprises 14 residues. The V gene lost 2 bases and the J gene lost 7 bases, with 14 bases spanning the gap. Germline V lookup: CDR1 MDHEN, CDR2 SYDVKM. The CDR3 region is CASSLQGESGTQYF. The DNA of the CDR3 is TGTGCCAGCAGTTTACAGGGCGAGTCCGGGACCCAGTACTTC.

The gene calls are TRBV2 and TRBJ1-5; a weak D match, TRBD1 (6 bases). Germline loops: CDR1 SNHLY, CDR2 FYNNEI. The CDR3 is 14 amino acids. V was shortened by 9 bases and J by 3 bases, with 15 bases between the two germline ends. CDR3 amino acids: CASNREPFNQPQHF. The CDR3 DNA reads as TGTGCCAGTAACAGGGAACCCTTCAATCAGCCCCAGCATTTT.

This clonotype was observed a few times. The chain links TRBV4-2 to TRBJ2-1; 12 positions agree with TRBD2. This CDR3 is built from 16 residues. The germline V gene encodes CDR1 LGHNA and CDR2 YNFKEQ. V lost 1 base, J lost 5 bases, and 3 bases stayed unmatched. The CDR3 here is CASSQASGGVDNEQFF. The CDR3 DNA follows: TGTGCCAGCAGCCAAGCTAGCGGGGGGGTAGACAATGAGCAGTTCTTC.

This clonotype occurred many times. The chain employs TRBV4-3 and TRBJ2-7, with 10 bases aligning to TRBD2. Germline V lookup: CDR1 LGHNA, CDR2 YSLEER. This CDR3 comprises 16 residues. V lost 3 bases to trimming and J lost 2 bases; unmatched junction nucleotides: 7. CDR3: CASSHGGLAGAYEQYF. The DNA for the CDR3 is TGCGCCAGCAGCCACGGCGGCCTAGCGGGGGCCTACGAGCAGTACTTC.

CDR3 residues: CSAMGVTSGRNYEQYF. CDR3 nucleotide sequence: TGCAGTGCTATGGGGGTGACTAGCGGACGAAACTACGAGCAGTACTTC. The rearrangement uses TRBV20-1 and TRBJ2-7; TRBD2 matches at 9 bases. V trimming: 4 bases; J trimming: 3 bases; junction bases outside the gene matches: 13. Germline values: CDR1 DFQATT, CDR2 SNEGSKA (reference sequence). The CDR3 loop spans 16 amino acids.

In its sample, this clonotype was seen a few times. The chain links TRBV20-1 to TRBJ2-1; 10 positions agree with TRBD2. V trimming: 2 bases; J trimming: 4 bases; junction bases outside the gene matches: 8. CDR3 length: 16 amino acids. Germline lookup yields CDR1 DFQATT and CDR2 SNEGSKA (reference sequence). CDR3 region: CSARNPRTSGYNEQFF. The CDR3, as DNA: TGCAGTGCTAGAAACCCCAGGACTAGCGGATACAATGAGCAGTTCTTC.

The chain's CDR3 is CSPGQGAAEQYF. DNA of the CDR3: TGCAGCCCGGGACAGGGGGCTGCCGAGCAGTACTTC. V usage is TRBV20-1 and J usage is TRBJ2-7; 12 bases are a match to TRBD1. Germline lookup yields CDR1 DFQATT and CDR2 SNEGSKA (reference sequence). There are 12 residues in the CDR3.

This clonotype turned up a few times. The rearrangement links TRBV28 to TRBJ1-1; D possibly corresponds to TRBD1 (5 bases). The CDR3 is 15 amino acids. V lost 3 bases to trimming and J lost 4 bases, with 15 bases between them. The germline V gene has CDR1 MDHEN and CDR2 SYDVKM. CDR3 DNA sequence: TGTGCCAGCAGTTTGGGAGGGGCGCGAGGCACTGAAGCTTTCTTT. Protein sequence: CASSLGGARGTEAFF.

This clonotype came up many times. The V gene is TRBV12-3 or TRBV12-4, the J gene TRBJ2-2; D is perhaps TRBD1 (5 bases). CDR3 size: 14 residues. V lost 2 bases, J lost 3 bases, and 7 bases lay in between. The CDR3 spells CASSLQGDTGELFF. In nucleotides, the CDR3 is TGTGCCAGCAGTTTACAGGGTGACACCGGGGAGCTGTTTTTT.

V gene TRBV6-5 combines with J gene TRBJ1-1; TRBD1 might be the D (5 bases). This CDR3 is 13 amino acids long. The germline gives CDR1 MNHEY, CDR2 SVGAGI. The V gene lost 5 bases and the J gene lost 5 bases, with 12 bases spanning the gap. The CDR3 sequence is CASSASGWTEAFF. DNA of the CDR3: TGTGCCAGCAGTGCGTCAGGGTGGACTGAAGCTTTCTTT.

Ten or more counts support this clonotype. V usage is TRBV4-2 and J usage is TRBJ2-1; TRBD2 agrees at 9 bases. The CDR3 is 16 amino acids. Germline trimming cut 3 bases from V and 4 bases from J; bases unmatched to any gene: 7. CDR1 and CDR2 from the germline V gene are LGHNA and YNFKEQ. The CDR3 sequence: CASSQDLAGNYNEQFF. CDR3 nucleotides: TGTGCCAGCAGCCAGGATCTAGCGGGGAATTACAATGAGCAGTTCTTC.

This clonotype was detected ten times or more. J is TRBJ1-5 and V is TRBV6-6, with a weak D call TRBD1 (5 bases). The V gene lost 8 bases and the J gene lost 4 bases, with 15 bases spanning the gap. The CDR3 totals 14 residues. Germline V gene data show CDR1 as MNHNY and CDR2 as SVGAGI (reference sequence). The DNA of the CDR3 is TGTGCCAGCGGGCCGGGGGGTTTAAATCAGCCCCAGCATTTT. This encodes CASGPGGLNQPQHF.

This clonotype occurred a few times. This sequence joins TRBV7-2 and TRBJ2-7; D perhaps matches TRBD2 (6 bases). Trimming took 3 bases from V and 7 from J, leaving 10 bases between them. Germline lookup yields CDR1 SGHTA and CDR2 FQGNSA. This CDR3 has 12 residues. Written as DNA, the CDR3 is TGTGCCAGCAGCTTGGGGACTCCAGAGCAGTACTTC. Protein sequence: CASSLGTPEQYF. The variable domain in full, with the rest retrieved from reference TRBV7-2 and TRBJ2-7, is GAGVSQSPSNKVTEKGKDVELRCDPISGHTALYWYRQSLGQGLEFLIYFQGNSAPDKSGLPSDRFSAERTGGSVSTLTIQRTQQEDSAVYLCASSLGTPEQYFGPGTRLTVT.

The V and J genes are TRBV12-3 or TRBV12-4 and TRBJ1-1; 8 bases map to TRBD1. With V trimmed by 6 bases and J by 1 base, 4 bases remained unmatched. The CDR3 is made up of 14 amino acids. CDR3 DNA sequence: TGTGCCAGCAGCCCGACAGGGGAGAACACTGAAGCTTTCTTT. The encoded protein is CASSPTGENTEAFF.

A few counts support this clonotype. The J gene is TRBJ1-5, the V gene TRBV11-2; the D is unclear. Trimming took 1 base from V and 8 from J, leaving 12 bases between them. The CDR3 spans 14 residues. From germline, CDR1 is SGHAT and CDR2 FQNNGV. CDR3 region: CASSLGGAPEPQHF. CDR3 sequence (DNA): TGTGCCAGCAGCTTAGGTGGAGCGCCGGAGCCCCAGCATTTT.

The sample holds many counts of this clonotype. J is TRBJ2-5 and V is TRBV5-1, with D perhaps TRBD2 (6 bases). V dropped 7 bases and J dropped 2 bases, with 15 bases sitting between them. This CDR3 has 14 amino acids. Per germline, CDR1 SGHRS and CDR2 YFSETQ. The CDR3 loop reads CASRTTAGQETQYF. The CDR3 region has the DNA TGCGCCAGCCGGACGACGGCGGGACAAGAGACCCAGTACTTC.

Only a few counts were recorded for this clonotype. The chain uses TRBV7-9 and TRBJ2-2; perhaps TRBD2 as D (6 bases). The V and J ends lost 5 bases and 7 bases respectively, with 17 bases between them. Looked up from germline, CDR1 is SEHNR and CDR2 is FQNEAQ (reference sequence). CDR3 size: 15 residues. CDR3 in amino acids: CASSLGGASFGELFF. The CDR3 nucleotides are TGTGCCAGCAGCCTGGGCGGGGCGTCCTTCGGGGAGCTGTTTTTT.

This clonotype was observed at least ten times. The chain combines TRBV20-1 with TRBJ1-3; D remains unclear. The germline V and J ends were trimmed by 0 bases and 4 bases, with 10 bases remaining between them. The germline V gene has CDR1 DFQATT and CDR2 SNEGSKA (reference sequence). This CDR3 is built from 14 residues. The CDR3 is CSARDPASGNTIYF. CDR3 nucleotide sequence: TGCAGTGCTAGAGATCCGGCTTCGGGAAACACCATATATTTT.

The gene calls are TRBV12-3 or TRBV12-4 and TRBJ1-1; no clear D. The CDR3 length is 13 residues. Trimming stripped 6 bases from V and 5 bases from J, with 13 bases between. CDR3 amino acids: CASSPLVVTEAFF. The DNA for the CDR3 is TGTGCCAGCAGCCCGTTGGTGGTTACTGAAGCTTTCTTT.

This clonotype was seen only a few times. The chain combines TRBV18 with TRBJ2-5; possible D gene TRBD1, 5 bases. The CDR3 runs to 15 residues. V lost 3 bases to trimming and J lost 1 base, with 12 bases between them. Germline loops: CDR1 KGHSH, CDR2 LQKENI. The CDR3 nucleotides read TGTGCCAGCTCACCTCTCCAGGGTATCCAAGAGACCCAGTACTTC. Translated: CASSPLQGIQETQYF.

There are many counts of this clonotype. The chain is built from TRBV12-3 or TRBV12-4 and TRBJ2-5; 10 nucleotides match TRBD1. The CDR3 sequence is 14 residues long. V shed 2 bases, J shed 6 bases, and the junction held 3 bases outside the gene matches. In DNA, the CDR3 is TGTGCCAGCAGTTTATGGGACAGGGGTCAGACCCAGTACTTC. This encodes CASSLWDRGQTQYF.